The 9 T cell receptor beta chains listed next were all sequenced from one sample in a study of shared clonotypes between healthy human individuals (TCRdb year 2020). For the CD8 naive samples, CD45RO-negative cells were positively selected for CCR7, yielding a CD45RA+CCR7+ population from which TemRA cells were excluded. Library preparation was by the immunoSEQ multiplex PCR assay. The immuneACCESS repertoire file appears here via TCRdb, limited to in-frame rearrangements. These files lack a portion of the clones; in checked studies, under half of the deficit traces to unresolved V genes, and the cause of the others is not known. This sample is represented by around 2.1 million clones; about 92% of them were singletons. 1.5% to 2% of the sample is taken by the ten largest. The sample was naive CD8+ T cells from PBMCs. The cell subset or site label, read with the paper, signifies: CD45RA+CCR7+. The receptors were gathered from a man between 18 and 35 years old in good health. Some clones in this sample may be carry-over from other donors' samples.

This clone showed up just once. The chain has TRBV7-9 and TRBJ1-2, with 7 positions matching TRBD1. The CDR3 is 16 amino acids. The germline V gene encodes CDR1 SEHNR and CDR2 FQNEAQ (reference sequence). V shed 1 base and J 0 bases; nucleotides not matched to a gene: 5. Written as DNA, the CDR3 is TGTGCCAGCAGCTTAGTCCGGGACAGACCTAACTATGGCTACACCTTC. It translates to CASSLVRDRPNYGYTF.

The chain has TRBV7-8 and TRBJ1-4, with 10 positions matching TRBD1. The J segment lost 3 bases and the V segment lost 4 bases, leaving 11 bases of the junction unmatched. CDR3 size: 18 residues. Germline values: CDR1 SGHVS, CDR2 FQNEAQ. CDR3 sequence reads: CASSSTPGQGSSNEKLFF. Here the CDR3 DNA reads TGTGCCAGCAGCTCTACACCGGGACAGGGGTCCTCTAATGAAAAACTGTTTTTT.

In its sample, this clone was seen once. The rearrangement links TRBV28 to TRBJ1-4; D remains ambiguous. The V gene's germline CDR1 is MDHEN and CDR2 SYDVKM. The CDR3 covers 15 residues. Trimming left V 5 bases short and J 0 bases short, with 10 bases between. In DNA form, the CDR3 reads TGTGCCAGCAGTAAAGAAGTGACAACTAATGAAAAACTGTTTTTT. Encoded protein: CASSKEVTTNEKLFF.

The V call is TRBV5-5, the J call TRBJ2-7; TRBD2 might be the D (6 bases). V was pared by 1 base and J by 7 bases, with 12 bases between. The CDR3 is made up of 13 amino acids. CDR1 and CDR2 from the germline V gene are SGHKS and YYEKEE (reference sequence). This CDR3 is CASSLRDWREQYF. CDR3 coding DNA: TGTGCCAGCAGCTTGAGGGACTGGCGTGAGCAGTACTTC. Full variable domain (remainder filled in from reference TRBV5-5 and TRBJ2-7): DAGVTQSPTHLIKTRGQQVTLRCSPISGHKSVSWYQQVLGQGPQFIFQYYEKEERGRGNFPDRFSARQFPNYSSELNVNALLLGDSALYLCASSLRDWREQYFGPGTRLTVT.

This sequence joins TRBV15 and TRBJ1-3; TRBD1 is a possible D gene (6 bases). Germline CDR1 reads LNHNV; CDR2 reads YYDKDF (reference sequence). This CDR3 spans 15 amino acids. The ends were cut back, 0 bases at V and 6 bases at J, with 12 bases in the middle. CDR3 sequence: CATSRDQDSSNTIYF. In DNA, the CDR3 is TGTGCCACCAGCAGAGATCAGGACAGCTCAAACACCATATATTTT.

V and J are TRBV28 and TRBJ2-4, with D perhaps TRBD1 or TRBD2 (6 bases each). The CDR3 has 16 amino acids. Trimming shortened V by 5 bases and J by 3 bases, and 17 bases separated the two germline ends. Germline CDR1 is MDHEN and CDR2 is SYDVKM. This CDR3 reads CASSQRGAGDKNIQYF. The CDR3 DNA sequence: TGTGCCAGCAGTCAGAGGGGGGCAGGAGACAAAAACATTCAGTACTTC.

The genes are TRBV5-6 and TRBJ2-7; D gene uncertain. Looked up from germline, CDR1 is SGHDT and CDR2 is YYEEEE. Trimming removed 2 bases from V and 3 bases from J, with 9 bases in between. The CDR3 sequence is 13 residues long. The CDR3 loop is CASSFISDYEQYF. CDR3 coding DNA: TGTGCCAGCAGCTTTATCAGCGACTACGAGCAGTACTTC.

The chain joins TRBV11-2 to TRBJ1-1; TRBD1 matches 7 bases. V lost 5 bases to trimming and J lost 1 base; unmatched junction nucleotides: 16. Germline assignment: CDR1 SGHAT and CDR2 FQNNGV. This CDR3 region has 18 residues. CDR3 amino acids: CASSDIRRGHQTNTEAFF. As DNA, the CDR3 is TGTGCCAGCAGCGATATACGAAGGGGGCACCAAACGAACACTGAAGCTTTCTTT.

This clone was observed a few times. This chain joins TRBV6-1 and TRBJ1-1; D gene unclear. There are 15 residues in the CDR3. Germline-derived CDR1 and CDR2 are MNHNS and SASEGT. V was trimmed by 2 bases and J by 7 bases, leaving 17 bases between them. For the CDR3, the DNA is TGTGCCAGCAGTGAACAGGCAGAGTCCCACCGTGAAGCTTTCTTT. It codes for CASSEQAESHREAFF.